This is a list of T cell receptor beta chains from one sample in a study of blood T cell repertoires in COVID-19. The repertoire was sequenced with immunoSEQ multiplex PCR; TCRdb's copy has only in-frame clones and lacks some. The table records just over 80,000 clones, approximately 80% of them present only once. The sample taken for sequencing was peripheral blood. The receptors stem from an elderly man with acute or convalescent COVID-19. CDR3s include the opening cysteine and the closing phenylalanine or tryptophan. Each record gives: J gene, clone size, V gene, D gene, CDR3 DNA, CDR3 protein. The D gene is left open where the match is weak. Clone size appears in some rows only: once, few, many, or a class for an expanded clone.

>TRBJ1-1|.|TRBV9|TRBD1
TGTGCCAGCAGCGTGACAGGGGACCTGGGGGGTACTGAAGCTTTCTTT
CASSVTGDLGGTEAFF
>TRBJ1-1|.|TRBV6-5|.
TGTGCCAGCAGTAAGCAGGGCTGGACTGAAGCTTTCTTT
CASSKQGWTEAFF
>TRBJ2-7|.|TRBV4-2|.
TGTGCCAGCAGCCAGCCCCGGGACTCTCTCTACGAGCAGTACTTC
CASSQPRDSLYEQYF
>TRBJ1-4|.|TRBV5-1|.
TGCGCCAGCAGCTTAACCCCGACAGAACCTTATGAAAAACTGTTTTTT
CASSLTPTEPYEKLFF
>TRBJ2-7|.|TRBV6-5|TRBD2
TGTGCCAGCAGTTTTAGCGGGAGAGGCGAGCAGTACTTC
CASSFSGRGEQYF
>TRBJ1-3|.|TRBV2|.
TGTGCCAGCAGTGCCCCAGGTAGACACTCAGGAAACACCATATATTTT
CASSAPGRHSGNTIYF
>TRBJ1-1|few|TRBV18|TRBD1
TGTGCCAGCTCACCCGCGGACAGGGGGAGAGACACTGAAGCTTTCTTT
CASSPADRGRDTEAFF
>TRBJ2-3|.|TRBV9|TRBD1
TGTGCCAGCAGCCCAACAGGGGGCTACACAGATACGCAGTATTTT
CASSPTGGYTDTQYF
>TRBJ2-3|once|TRBV5-1|TRBD1
TGCGCCAGCAGCACTGCCGGGACAGGGGGCACAGATACGCAGTATTTT
CASSTAGTGGTDTQYF
>TRBJ2-3|.|TRBV7-9|.
TGTGCCAGCAGGCAGGGTGCAGATACGCAGTATTTT
CASRQGADTQYF
>TRBJ1-2|.|TRBV6-5|.
TGTGCCAGCAGCTCGGGTGTGCCGGGGGGCTACACCTTC
CASSSGVPGGYTF
>TRBJ1-4|.|TRBV28|TRBD1
TGTGCCAGCAGGGGACAGGGTTGGGAAAAACTGTTTTTT
CASRGQGWEKLFF
>TRBJ2-1|.|TRBV2|TRBD2
TGTGCCAGCAGTGAAAAGGGCGGGAGCGGATACAATGAGCAGTTCTTC
CASSEKGGSGYNEQFF
>TRBJ1-2|.|TRBV29-1|.
TGCAGCTTCTATTCTGGGGTTCCGGGGTCATATGGCTACACCTTC
CSFYSGVPGSYGYTF
>TRBJ1-1|.|TRBV7-2|TRBD1
TGTGCCAGCAGCTTCACCCGACAGGGCAGAGCTTTCTTT
CASSFTRQGRAFF
>TRBJ2-7|once|TRBV4-1|TRBD1
TGCGCCAGCAGCTCTTATCGACAGGGCTCCGAGCAGTACTTC
CASSSYRQGSEQYF
>TRBJ1-5|once|TRBV4-1|.
TGCGCCAGCAGCCAAGATGGCAGTTACATTAGCAATCAGCCCCAGCATTTT
CASSQDGSYISNQPQHF
>TRBJ2-1|.|TRBV5-1|TRBD2
TGCGCCAGCAGCTTGTGGACTAGCAGTGAGCAGTTCTTC
CASSLWTSSEQFF
>TRBJ2-7|few|TRBV30|.
TGTGCCTGGAGGGCCGACATTGGTTGGGACGAGCAGTACTTC
CAWRADIGWDEQYF
>TRBJ2-3|.|TRBV27|TRBD2
TGTGCCAGCAGTTTCAGCGGGATAGGAACAGATACGCAGTATTTT
CASSFSGIGTDTQYF
>TRBJ1-1|.|TRBV9|.
TGTGCCAGCAGCGTTACAGGGTCCAACACTGAAGCTTTCTTT
CASSVTGSNTEAFF
>TRBJ2-2|.|TRBV29-1|.
TGCAGCGTTGATAGGCAGGGGAACACCGGGGAGCTGTTTTTT
CSVDRQGNTGELFF
>TRBJ1-5|.|TRBV6-5|.
TGTGCCAGCAGAGACATTACCCAGGGAAATCAGCCCCAGCATTTT
CASRDITQGNQPQHF
>TRBJ2-1|.|TRBV5-4|.
TGTGCCAGCAGCCTTCCCGGGAGTCAGCGGTTCTTC
CASSLPGSQRFF
>TRBJ2-3|once|TRBV5-5|.
TGTGCCAGCAGCTTACTCATACAGTTAACGAGCACAGATACGCAGTATTTT
CASSLLIQLTSTDTQYF
>TRBJ2-7|.|TRBV6-5|.
TGTGCCAGCAGTTACGCCCTAGCGCCTACCTACGAGCAGTACTTC
CASSYALAPTYEQYF
>TRBJ2-1|.|TRBV6-1|.
TGTGCCAGCAGTGAAACGGCGGGGTCCTACAATGAGCAGTTCTTC
CASSETAGSYNEQFF
>TRBJ2-7|.|TRBV19|.
TGTGCCAGTAGTATAGACCGAAGAGCCTCCTACGAGCAGTACTTC
CASSIDRRASYEQYF
>TRBJ1-1|.|TRBV14|.
TGTGCCAGCAGCCAAGAGAGGGTGGGAGCTTTCTTT
CASSQERVGAFF
>TRBJ1-1|.|TRBV12-3/TRBV12-4|.
TGTGCCAGCAGCCTTACAGGGACCACTGAAGCTTTCTTT
CASSLTGTTEAFF
>TRBJ2-2|few|TRBV5-1|.
TGCGCCAGCAGCGCGACCTCCGGGACACTGAACACCGGGGAGCTGTTTTTT
CASSATSGTLNTGELFF
>TRBJ2-3|.|TRBV27|.
TGTGCCAGCATTCACAGGGAGACAGATACGCAGTATTTT
CASIHRETDTQYF
>TRBJ1-2|.|TRBV30|TRBD1
TGTGCCTGGAGTGAACAGGGGAGCTATGGCTACACCTTC
CAWSEQGSYGYTF
>TRBJ2-3|once|TRBV7-2|.
TGTGCCAGCAGCTTTCAAGGGGGAGATACGCAGTATTTT
CASSFQGGDTQYF
>TRBJ2-3|.|TRBV28|.
TGTGCCAGCAGTTCCTTTCCGGGAGCGCAGTATTTT
CASSSFPGAQYF
>TRBJ2-7|.|TRBV19|TRBD1
TGTGCCAGTAGTATAGCCGGGACAGGGCCCTACGAGCAGTACTTC
CASSIAGTGPYEQYF
>TRBJ2-1|.|TRBV12-5|.
TGTGCTAGTGCCTTTAGGGGGTACAATGAGCAGTTCTTC
CASAFRGYNEQFF
>TRBJ2-2|.|TRBV7-9|.
TGTGCCAGCAGCTCGGGACTCGAGACCGGGGAGCTGTTTTTT
CASSSGLETGELFF
>TRBJ2-5|.|TRBV19|.
TGTGCCAGTAGTATAGAGCCCCGGAGGACCCAGTACTTC
CASSIEPRRTQYF
>TRBJ2-1|few|TRBV19|TRBD2
TGTGCCAGTAGTACTACGGGACTAGCCACCTCCTACAATGAGCAGTTCTTC
CASSTTGLATSYNEQFF
>TRBJ1-5|few|TRBV30|.
TGTGCCTGGAGTAAAACTGATTCCGCTCAGCCCCAGCATTTT
CAWSKTDSAQPQHF
>TRBJ1-5|few|TRBV2|.
TGTGCCAGCAGCTCTTTCGGGAATCAGCCCCAGCATTTT
CASSSFGNQPQHF
>TRBJ2-3|.|TRBV24-1|TRBD1
TGTGCCACCAGTGATCCCTGGACAGGGGGGAGAGATACGCAGTATTTT
CATSDPWTGGRDTQYF
>TRBJ1-1|.|TRBV5-1|.
TGCGCCAGCAGCTTGGAACAGGGTGTAGCTTTCTTT
CASSLEQGVAFF
>TRBJ1-1|few|TRBV28|TRBD1
TGTGCCAGCAGTTTATGGGGACAGGGGGGGAGAATGAACACTGAAGCTTTCTTT
CASSLWGQGGRMNTEAFF
>TRBJ2-7|.|TRBV28|.
TGTGCCAGCAGTTTGTCTTTAGTTCCCCTTGACGAGCAGTACTTC
CASSLSLVPLDEQYF
>TRBJ2-7|.|TRBV11-2|.
TGTGCCAGCAGCTTAGAAGGGGATCCCTCCTACGAGCAGTACTTC
CASSLEGDPSYEQYF
>TRBJ1-2|.|TRBV28|TRBD1
TGTGCCAGCAGTTTACAGGACAGGCCTTTCTATGGCTACACCTTC
CASSLQDRPFYGYTF
>TRBJ1-1|.|TRBV6-5|TRBD1
TGTGCCAGCGCTTCCACCGGGACAGCGAACACTGAAGCTTTCTTT
CASASTGTANTEAFF
>TRBJ2-7|.|TRBV25-1|TRBD1
TGTGCCAGCAGTGAATACAGGGGGCGCCACGAGCAGTACTTC
CASSEYRGRHEQYF
>TRBJ2-3|.|TRBV6-6|TRBD2
TGTGCCAGCAGTCCGGCGGTGACTAGCGGGAGTCGGAGAGGAGATACGCAGTATTTT
CASSPAVTSGSRRGDTQYF
>TRBJ1-5|.|TRBV7-3|.
TGTGCCAGCAGCTTACAGGGCAATTCAAAAAAGCCCCAGCATTTT
CASSLQGNSKKPQHF
>TRBJ1-1|.|TRBV7-3|.
TGTGCCAGCAGCCCCAGAGGGGGAGGGATCACTGAAGCTTTCTTT
CASSPRGGGITEAFF
>TRBJ2-5|few|TRBV28|TRBD2
TGTGCCAGCAGTTTATTAAGGGGACTAGCGGGAACAACCCAGTACTTC
CASSLLRGLAGTTQYF
>TRBJ1-1|.|TRBV9|TRBD1
TGTGCCAGCAGCGCACAGGGGTACACTGAAGCTTTCTTT
CASSAQGYTEAFF
>TRBJ1-5|.|TRBV19|.
TGTGCCAGTAGTATAGACGTAAATCAGCCCCAGCATTTT
CASSIDVNQPQHF
>TRBJ2-5|.|TRBV5-1|TRBD2
TGCGCCAGCAGCTCCGCAGCGGGGTACCAAGAGACCCAGTACTTC
CASSSAAGYQETQYF
>TRBJ1-2|.|TRBV5-4|.
TGTGCCAGCAGTACCCTCGGACAGACGAACTATGGCTACACCTTC
CASSTLGQTNYGYTF
>TRBJ2-3|few|TRBV18|.
TGTGCCAGCTCCACGGTTCAAGATACGCAGTATTTT
CASSTVQDTQYF